The clone carrying this T cell receptor beta chain has only a few counts. The antigen is undetermined. TCRdb re-derived calls from the reads in MiXCR, one entry per CDR3 protein. The sample holds fewer than 250,000 distinct CDR3 sequences, approximately 13% seen once. This sample was included in a study of T cell repertoires in cytomegalovirus infection. Study as a whole: TCR beta signatures that were public indicated CMV infection and matching HLA type.

Points from the study as a whole: Identification of carriers of CMV plus the relevant HLA was achieved through cumulative public TCR beta family frequency.

The receptor's source is a human donor in good health (CMV status not recorded). Some clones in this sample may be carry-over from other donors' samples. Sequenced input: PBMCs.

CDR3 region: CASRDNEKLFF. In DNA, the CDR3 is TGTGCCAGCAGGGATAATGAAAAACTGTTTTTT. The gene calls are TRBV25-1 and TRBJ1-4; D unclear. CDR3 length equals 11 residues. The germline V and J ends were trimmed by 6 bases and 4 bases, with 3 bases remaining between them. CDR1 is MGHDK and CDR2 is SYGVNS in the germline V gene.